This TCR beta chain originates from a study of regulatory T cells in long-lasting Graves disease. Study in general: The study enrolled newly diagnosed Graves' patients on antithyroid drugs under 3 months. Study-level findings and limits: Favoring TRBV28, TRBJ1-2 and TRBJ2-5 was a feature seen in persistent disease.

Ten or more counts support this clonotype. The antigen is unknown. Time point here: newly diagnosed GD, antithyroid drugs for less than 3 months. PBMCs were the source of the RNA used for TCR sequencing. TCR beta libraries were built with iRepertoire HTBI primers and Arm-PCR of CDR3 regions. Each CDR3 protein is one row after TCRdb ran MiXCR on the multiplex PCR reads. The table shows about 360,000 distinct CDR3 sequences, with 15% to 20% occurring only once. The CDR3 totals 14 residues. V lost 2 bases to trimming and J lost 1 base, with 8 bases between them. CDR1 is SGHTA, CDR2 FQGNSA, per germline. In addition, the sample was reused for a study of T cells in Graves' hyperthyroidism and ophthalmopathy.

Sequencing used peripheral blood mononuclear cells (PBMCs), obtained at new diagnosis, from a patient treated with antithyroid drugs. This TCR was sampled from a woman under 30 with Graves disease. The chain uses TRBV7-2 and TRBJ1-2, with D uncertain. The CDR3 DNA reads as TGTGCCAGCAGCTTACCGGGATTTAACTATGGCTACACCTTC. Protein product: CASSLPGFNYGYTF. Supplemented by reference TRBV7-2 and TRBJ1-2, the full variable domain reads GAGVSQSPSNKVTEKGKDVELRCDPISGHTALYWYRQSLGQGLEFLIYFQGNSAPDKSGLPSDRFSAERTGGSVSTLTIQRTQQEDSAVYLCASSLPGFNYGYTFGSGTRLTVV.